These T cell receptor beta chains were read from a single sample in a study of blood T cell repertoires in COVID-19. Clones were sequenced by immunoSEQ multiplex PCR, and TCRdb holds only the in-frame ones, with some missing. This sample carries some 200,000 clones, 80% to 95% of them seen once, and the ten largest clones take 0.53%. Sample: peripheral blood. The receptors derive from a man aged 45 to 65 with acute or convalescent COVID-19. Each CDR3 is given with its conserved first and last residue. A D gene is named only where the DNA matches it firmly. Clone size is not always given. Where it is, it says once, few, many or a class for expanded clones.

V gene	clone size	J gene	D gene	CDR3 protein	CDR3 DNA
TRBV19	-	TRBJ1-5	-	CASSQTASNQPQHF	TGTGCCAGTAGTCAGACAGCTAGCAATCAGCCCCAGCATTTT
TRBV19	-	TRBJ1-5	-	CASSYKQGINQPQHF	TGTGCCAGTAGTTATAAGCAGGGGATCAATCAGCCCCAGCATTTT
TRBV29-1	-	TRBJ2-2	-	CSVPNKNTGELFF	TGCAGCGTACCTAATAAGAACACCGGGGAGCTGTTTTTT
TRBV28	few	TRBJ1-2	TRBD1	CASSPLGDRGRRAYGYTF	TGTGCCAGCAGTCCCCTGGGGGACAGGGGGCGTCGGGCCTATGGCTACACCTTC
TRBV27	-	TRBJ2-7	-	CASSLGGSYEQYF	TGTGCCAGCAGTTTGGGGGGTAGCTACGAGCAGTACTTC
TRBV28	-	TRBJ1-5	TRBD1	CASSFIDRGLGQPQHF	TGTGCCAGCAGTTTTATCGACAGGGGGCTAGGTCAGCCCCAGCATTTT
TRBV10-3	-	TRBJ1-1	-	CAISGKQGSTEAFF	TGTGCCATCAGTGGAAAACAGGGTAGCACTGAAGCTTTCTTT
TRBV29-1	few	TRBJ1-2	-	CSVGQDRTF	TGCAGCGTTGGACAGGATCGCACCTTC
TRBV12-3/TRBV12-4	-	TRBJ2-1	-	CASSFDNEQFF	TGTGCCAGCAGTTTCGACAATGAGCAGTTCTTC
TRBV10-3	-	TRBJ1-3	-	CAISDVYSGNTIYF	TGTGCCATCAGTGACGTGTATTCTGGAAACACCATATATTTT
TRBV18	-	TRBJ2-1	-	CASSPYDRLYNEQFF	TGTGCCAGCTCACCATACGACAGGCTTTACAATGAGCAGTTCTTC
TRBV5-1	-	TRBJ2-2	TRBD1	CASSFERQGVGGELFF	TGCGCCAGCAGCTTTGAACGACAGGGTGTTGGCGGGGAGCTGTTTTTT
TRBV6-5	-	TRBJ2-1	TRBD2	CASSYAGTSGGYEQFF	TGTGCCAGCAGTTACGCCGGGACTAGCGGGGGGTACGAGCAGTTCTTC
TRBV7-2	-	TRBJ2-5	TRBD1	CASSLQSRGETQYF	TGTGCCAGCAGCTTACAAAGCAGGGGGGAGACCCAGTACTTC
TRBV5-1	few	TRBJ2-7	-	CASSLGALEQYF	TGCGCCAGCAGCTTAGGAGCGCTCGAGCAGTACTTC